These 23 T cell receptor beta chains were sequenced from one sample in a study of shared clonotypes between healthy human individuals. Method: immunoSEQ multiplex PCR; TCRdb's copy keeps in-frame clones and lacks some. Found here are some 790,000 clones, 72% of them singletons; the top ten hold under 2%. The specimen was memory CD4+ T cells sorted from blood. Subset specified: CD45RA-negative fraction. The receptors derive from a woman aged 25 to 39 in good health.

This chain uses TRBV27 with TRBJ1-5; 7 nucleotides agree with TRBD1. This CDR3 is built from 14 residues. Germline loops: CDR1 MNHEY, CDR2 SMNVEV (reference sequence). J gave up 1 base and V 5 bases, and 2 bases lay outside the gene matches. The CDR3 coding sequence is TGTGCCAGCAGTCTGACAGGGAGCAATCAGCCCCAGCATTTT. Protein: CASSLTGSNQPQHF.

As for this clone: At the DNA level, this CDR3 is encoded by other sequences in the same sample as well. The J gene is TRBJ1-3, the V gene TRBV5-1; D is undetermined. Per the germline V gene, CDR1 is SGHRS and CDR2 is YFSETQ. Trimming shortened V by 2 bases and J by 0 bases, and 9 bases separated the two germline ends. CDR3 size: 15 residues. The CDR3 is CASSLGSLSGNTIYF. Here the CDR3 DNA reads TGCGCCAGCAGCTTAGGATCGCTCTCTGGAAACACCATATATTTT.

The rearrangement uses TRBV19 and TRBJ2-2; no firm D call. V lost 4 bases, J lost 3 bases, and 9 bases lay in between. The CDR3 has 14 amino acids. Per the germline V gene, CDR1 is LNHDA and CDR2 is SQIVND (reference sequence). The CDR3 region has the DNA TGTGCCAGTAGTAGTCAGGTAGACACCGGGGAGCTGTTTTTT. This gives the protein CASSSQVDTGELFF.

This clone was counted at least ten times. The chain joins TRBV19 to TRBJ1-3, with 7 bases that match TRBD1. CDR1 and CDR2 from the germline V gene are LNHDA and SQIVND (reference sequence). V trimming: 2 bases; J trimming: 0 bases; junction bases outside the gene matches: 13. The CDR3 covers 19 residues. The CDR3 region is CASSIWTGPPNLSGNTIYF. Written as DNA, the CDR3 is TGTGCCAGTAGTATATGGACAGGCCCTCCAAATCTCTCTGGAAACACCATATATTTT.

V usage is TRBV19 and J usage is TRBJ1-2; no definite D call. Per germline, CDR1 LNHDA and CDR2 SQIVND (reference sequence). Between the trimmed V and J ends, which lost 0 bases and 7 bases, there was a span of 9 bases. The CDR3 contains 13 residues. The CDR3 DNA is TGTGCCAGTAGTATAGATCGGCAGAGTGGCTACACCTTC. Its translation is CASSIDRQSGYTF.

The V call is TRBV11-2, the J call TRBJ2-7; 7 nucleotides match TRBD2. Unmatched junction bases numbered 10, after V lost 2 bases and J lost 3 bases. The CDR3 totals 16 residues. The germline V gene encodes CDR1 SGHAT and CDR2 FQNNGV. The CDR3 loop is CASSLRAGTTLYEQYF. As DNA, the CDR3 is TGTGCCAGCAGCTTAAGAGCGGGGACTACCCTCTACGAGCAGTACTTC.

This clone turned up a few times. The V gene is TRBV30, the J gene TRBJ1-1, with a possible D match to TRBD1 (6 bases). CDR1 and CDR2 (germline): GTSNPN, SVGIG (reference sequence). Trimming took 0 bases from V and 12 from J, leaving 14 bases between them. The CDR3 is made up of 12 amino acids. The CDR3 here is CAWSVGWQGSFF. The CDR3 DNA sequence: TGTGCCTGGAGTGTAGGGTGGCAGGGGTCTTTCTTT.

The V and J genes are TRBV2 and TRBJ2-5; TRBD1 matches 10 bases. V dropped 7 bases and J dropped 5; count of bases not matched to a gene: 7. Germline CDR1 SNHLY, CDR2 FYNNEI. The CDR3 length is 14 residues. For the CDR3, the DNA is TGTGCCAGCAATGTGCGGACAGGGGGTGAGACCCAGTACTTC. As protein: CASNVRTGGETQYF.

The chain uses TRBV7-2 and TRBJ1-4; maybe TRBD1 (5 bases). Germline V CDR1 and CDR2: SGHTA, FQGNSA. This CDR3 is built from 14 residues. V lost 3 bases to trimming and J lost 7 bases, with 12 bases between them. CDR3 residues: CASSLWQGGEKLFF. The CDR3 DNA follows: TGTGCCAGCAGCTTGTGGCAGGGAGGTGAAAAACTGTTTTTT.

The rearrangement links TRBV5-6 to TRBJ2-2, with D uncertain. Trimming cost V 0 bases and J 6 bases, with 12 bases left between them. CDR3 size: 15 residues. Germline V lookup: CDR1 SGHDT, CDR2 YYEEEE. CDR3 coding DNA: TGTGCCAGCAGCTTGGTTGGAGAAGGGTCCGGGGAGCTGTTTTTT. Protein: CASSLVGEGSGELFF.

The gene calls are TRBV6-1 and TRBJ2-1; 12 positions match TRBD2. The length of the CDR3 is 15 residues. Looked up from germline, CDR1 is MNHNS and CDR2 is SASEGT. Unmatched junction bases numbered 5, after V lost 6 bases and J lost 5 bases. The CDR3 loop reads CASSAGLAGNNEQFF. In nucleotides, the CDR3 is TGTGCCAGCAGCGCAGGACTAGCGGGAAACAATGAGCAGTTCTTC.

This chain uses TRBV28 with TRBJ1-2; D is unclear. Trimming cost V 4 bases and J 6 bases, with 12 bases left between them. This CDR3 has 13 residues. Germline loops: CDR1 MDHEN, CDR2 SYDVKM. CDR3 in DNA: TGTGCCAGCAGTTCCCCGGGAGGGAATGGCTACACCTTC. Its translation is CASSSPGGNGYTF.

The chain links TRBV6-6 to TRBJ2-7, with D maybe TRBD1 (6 bases). This CDR3 spans 16 amino acids. Trimming took off 6 bases at V and 0 bases at J, with 18 bases between the two ends. Germline lookup yields CDR1 MNHNY and CDR2 SVGAGI (reference sequence). The CDR3 DNA reads as TGTGCCAGCAGCCAAGGATGGGGGCTCACCTCCTACGAGCAGTACTTC. It is translated as CASSQGWGLTSYEQYF.

The V and J genes are TRBV19 and TRBJ2-5, with a tentative D call TRBD2 (6 bases). V lost 1 base and J 5 bases, leaving 8 bases between the germline ends. The CDR3 contains 13 residues. Looked up from germline, CDR1 is LNHDA and CDR2 is SQIVND (reference sequence). The CDR3 region is CASSIAGVETQYF. DNA of the CDR3: TGTGCCAGTAGTATAGCGGGAGTGGAGACCCAGTACTTC.

This chain connects TRBV5-1 to TRBJ1-4; D is uncertain. The germline gives CDR1 SGHRS, CDR2 YFSETQ. V was trimmed by 0 bases and J by 7 bases, leaving 13 bases between them. The CDR3 loop spans 15 amino acids. CDR3 coding DNA: TGCGCCAGCAGCTTGGCAGACCGGCGGGGTGAAAAACTGTTTTTT. Translating it yields CASSLADRRGEKLFF.

This clone was counted many times. The chain employs TRBV4-1 and TRBJ2-1; 12 bases are a match to TRBD2. This CDR3 is built from 17 residues. The V gene end was trimmed by 4 bases and the J gene end by 7 bases; junction bases not matched to a gene: 11. The germline V gene has CDR1 MGHRA and CDR2 YSYEKL. CDR3 DNA: TGCGCCAGCAGCCGAGAAGTGACTAGCGGGAGCGGTAATGAGCAGTTCTTC. Translation: CASSREVTSGSGNEQFF.

CDR3 nucleotides: TGTGCCAGCAGTTTCGTCCAGGGTACCTACAATGAGCAGTTCTTC. Translation gives CASSFVQGTYNEQFF. The rearrangement links TRBV28 to TRBJ2-1; D may be TRBD1 (5 bases). Germline V CDR1 and CDR2: MDHEN, SYDVKM. The ends were cut back, 3 bases at V and 2 bases at J, with 11 bases in the middle. This CDR3 spans 15 amino acids.

A few counts support this clone. V is TRBV28 and J is TRBJ1-5; D ambiguous. Per germline, CDR1 MDHEN and CDR2 SYDVKM. V was cut by 6 bases and J by 6 bases, with 12 bases left in between. The CDR3 loop spans 13 amino acids. The CDR3 DNA reads TGTGCCAGCAGAAGGGATATGAGTCAGCCCCAGCATTTT. Amino acids: CASRRDMSQPQHF.

This sequence joins TRBV5-6 and TRBJ2-5; D is tentatively TRBD1 or TRBD2 (6 bases each). Looked up from germline, CDR1 is SGHDT and CDR2 is YYEEEE. The V end was cut by 0 bases, the J end by 1 base, with 7 bases between. The CDR3 consists of 14 residues. The CDR3 loop is CASSLGGAQETQYF. CDR3 nucleotides: TGTGCCAGCAGCTTGGGGGGGGCCCAAGAGACCCAGTACTTC.

This clone is a singleton in its sample. This chain uses TRBV5-1 with TRBJ2-7; 8 nucleotides agree with TRBD2. The germline CDR1 and CDR2 sequences are SGHRS and YFSETQ. The V segment lost 4 bases and the J segment 5 bases; nucleotides outside the gene matches: 11. The CDR3 is 15 residues long. In DNA, the CDR3 is TGCGCCAGCAGCCCCGCAGGAGCGGGAGCCCACGAGCAGTACTTC. Amino acid sequence: CASSPAGAGAHEQYF.

J is TRBJ1-5 and V is TRBV27, with D unclear. V was pared by 6 bases and J by 6 bases, with 9 bases between. CDR3 length: 12 amino acids. CDR1 is MNHEY, CDR2 SMNVEV, per germline (reference sequence). The CDR3 DNA reads as TGTGCCAGCAGGGGTATGGGTCAGCCCCAGCATTTT. Translation: CASRGMGQPQHF.

V is TRBV11-2 and J is TRBJ2-1, with 12 positions matching TRBD2. V gave up 2 bases and J gave up 2 bases; unmatched junction bases: 4. The CDR3 has 17 residues. Germline CDR1 SGHAT, CDR2 FQNNGV. CDR3 amino acids: CASSLLAGGLTYNEQFF. The CDR3 nucleotides read TGTGCCAGCAGCTTACTAGCGGGAGGGCTCACCTACAATGAGCAGTTCTTC.

Notes on this clone: The sample contains more than one DNA sequence encoding this CDR3. CDR3 sequence (DNA): TGTGCCAGCAGCAACAGGGGGGGGAATACTGAAGCTTTCTTT. The encoded protein is CASSNRGGNTEAFF. The V call is TRBV6-1, the J call TRBJ1-1; 8 bases map to TRBD1. Germline lookup yields CDR1 MNHNS and CDR2 SASEGT. The CDR3 runs to 14 residues. V trimming: 6 bases; J trimming: 5 bases; junction bases outside the gene matches: 8.